This TCR beta chain derives from a study of beta chain features in type 1 diabetes. The CDR3 runs 16 residues. Germline CDR1 is ENHRY and CDR2 is SYGVKD. Trimming removed 3 bases from V and 4 bases from J, with 18 bases in between. What was sequenced were expressed TCRB transcripts, since all of the isolated RNA had been reverse transcribed. The assay was immunoSEQ multiplex PCR, and TCRdb's table has in-frame clones only and misses some. The sample comprises about 360,000 clones, roughly 12% of which are singletons, and approximately 0.015% rests with the top ten. The source of this sequence is a man between 18 and 35 years old in good health. Material for sequencing was naive CD4+ T cells from blood. This chain links TRBV10-3 with TRBJ1-2, with a weak D call TRBD1 (6 bases). The chain's CDR3 is CAISDWKGRGPYGYTF. The CDR3 DNA reads TGTGCCATCAGTGACTGGAAGGGCAGGGGACCCTATGGCTACACCTTC.